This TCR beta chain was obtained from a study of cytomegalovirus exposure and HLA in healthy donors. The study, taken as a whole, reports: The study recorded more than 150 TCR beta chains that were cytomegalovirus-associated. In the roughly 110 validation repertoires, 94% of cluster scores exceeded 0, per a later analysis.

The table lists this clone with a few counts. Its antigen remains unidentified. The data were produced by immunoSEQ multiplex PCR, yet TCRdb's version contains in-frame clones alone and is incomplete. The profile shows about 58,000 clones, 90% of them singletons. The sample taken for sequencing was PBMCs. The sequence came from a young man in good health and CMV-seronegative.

The DNA of the CDR3 is TGTGCCAGCAGCTTGTCAAGGGGGCGAGACTATGGCTACACCTTC. It encodes CASSLSRGRDYGYTF. The rearrangement uses TRBV9 and TRBJ1-2, with 7 positions matching TRBD1. Germline CDR1 and CDR2: SGDLS and YYNGEE. This CDR3 contains 15 residues. With V trimmed by 4 bases and J by 3 bases, 9 bases remained unmatched.